These 13 T cell receptor beta chains came from one sample sequenced in a study of blood T cell repertoires in COVID-19. Method: immunoSEQ multiplex PCR; TCRdb's copy keeps in-frame clones and lacks some. The profile shows hundreds of thousands of clones, approximately 90% of them singletons. The specimen sequenced was PBMCs or T cells enriched from blood (not recorded which). These receptors were collected from a middle-aged man who had recovered from COVID-19.

The table lists this clone with a count of one. The rearrangement uses TRBV7-9 and TRBJ1-1; the match to TRBD1 covers 7 bases. The CDR3 loop spans 14 amino acids. J lost 3 bases, V lost 2 bases, and 3 bases had no gene match. Germline loops: CDR1 SEHNR, CDR2 FQNEAQ (reference sequence). The CDR3 DNA sequence: TGTGCCAGCAGCTTACATGGGACAGACACTGAAGCTTTCTTT. It translates to CASSLHGTDTEAFF.

This chain joins TRBV7-3 and TRBJ2-7, with TRBD2 matching 8 bases. CDR1 and CDR2 (germline): SGHTA, FQGTGA. This CDR3 has 15 residues. J was trimmed by 1 base and V by 2 bases; bases with no gene match: 4. The DNA for the CDR3 is TGTGCCAGCAGCTTACGGCGGGAGGCGTCCTACGAGCAGTACTTC. Its protein product is CASSLRREASYEQYF. The full variable domain, its missing parts supplied by reference TRBV7-3 and TRBJ2-7, is GAGVSQTPSNKVTEKGKYVELRCDPISGHTALYWYRQSLGQGPEFLIYFQGTGAADDSGLPNDRFFAVRPEGSVSTLKIQRTERGDSAVYLCASSLRREASYEQYFGPGTRLTVT.

The chain uses TRBV5-1 and TRBJ1-3, with TRBD1 identical over 8 bases. This CDR3 contains 17 residues. CDR1 SGHRS and CDR2 YFSETQ come from the germline V gene. V shed 2 bases and J 3 bases; nucleotides not matched to a gene: 10. Here the CDR3 reads CASSFNGQGVGGNTIYF. The CDR3 DNA follows: TGCGCCAGCAGCTTTAACGGACAGGGAGTAGGTGGAAACACCATATATTTT. Based on the CDR3 plus reference TRBV5-1 and TRBJ1-3, the full variable domain is KAGVTQTPRYLIKTRGQQVTLSCSPISGHRSVSWYQQTPGQGLQFLFEYFSETQRNKGNFPGRFSGRQFSNSRSEMNVSTLELGDSALYLCASSFNGQGVGGNTIYFGEGSWLTVV.

In its sample, this clone was seen a few times. This rearrangement joins TRBV2 to TRBJ1-2; 9 bases fit TRBD1. Germline lookup yields CDR1 SNHLY and CDR2 FYNNEI. This CDR3 has 15 amino acids. J was trimmed by 8 bases and V by 6 bases; bases with no gene match: 13. The CDR3 protein is CASSPLGQGRRGYTF. The DNA of the CDR3 is TGTGCCAGCAGCCCCCTGGGACAGGGACGTAGGGGCTACACCTTC.

V usage is TRBV2 and J usage is TRBJ1-3; D may be TRBD1 (5 bases). This CDR3 has 14 amino acids. The ends were cut back, 4 bases at V and 4 bases at J, with 11 bases in the middle. Germline CDR1 SNHLY, CDR2 FYNNEI. CDR3 DNA: TGTGCCAGCAGTGGGCAGGGCCTCGGAAACACCATATATTTT. Protein: CASSGQGLGNTIYF.

This chain uses TRBV6-5 with TRBJ1-5, with D unresolved. V lost 6 bases and J lost 0, with 12 bases in between. Per germline, CDR1 MNHEY and CDR2 SVGAGI. The CDR3 contains 15 residues. CDR3 loop: CASREWEYSNQPQHF. CDR3 coding DNA: TGTGCCAGCAGAGAGTGGGAGTATAGCAATCAGCCCCAGCATTTT.

This clone has only one observation. J is TRBJ2-1 and V is TRBV28; D is possibly TRBD2 (7 bases). From germline, CDR1 is MDHEN and CDR2 SYDVKM. The CDR3 contains 15 residues. Deletions cut 2 bases from V and 5 bases from J, with 13 bases between. The CDR3 nucleotides are TGTGCCAGCAGTTTAAGTGGGAGGGGGAACAATGAGCAGTTCTTC. Amino acid sequence: CASSLSGRGNNEQFF.

The rearrangement joins TRBV27 to TRBJ2-7; weak D call: TRBD1 (7 bases). This CDR3 is built from 14 residues. The germline gives CDR1 MNHEY, CDR2 SMNVEV (reference sequence). V was trimmed by 3 bases and J by 2 bases, leaving 11 bases between them. This CDR3 reads CASSFRGATYEQYF. DNA of the CDR3: TGTGCCAGCAGTTTCAGGGGGGCAACCTACGAGCAGTACTTC.

The V call is TRBV30, the J call TRBJ1-5; tentatively, D is TRBD1 (5 bases). Germline V gives CDR1 GTSNPN, CDR2 SVGIG (reference sequence). The CDR3 has 16 residues. V gave up 2 bases and J gave up 5 bases, with 19 bases separating them. CDR3 in amino acids: CAWSIGWGGADQPQHF. CDR3 in DNA: TGTGCCTGGAGTATCGGATGGGGAGGGGCCGATCAGCCCCAGCATTTT.

The chain combines TRBV4-3 with TRBJ2-1; no definite D call. Trimming shortened V by 1 base and J by 0 bases, and 7 bases separated the two germline ends. CDR1 and CDR2 from the germline V gene are LGHNA and YSLEER. CDR3 length: 15 amino acids. The CDR3 is CASSQVFSSYNEQFF. CDR3 DNA: TGCGCCAGCAGCCAAGTATTTTCCTCCTACAATGAGCAGTTCTTC.

This clone is a singleton in its sample. This chain links TRBV5-5 with TRBJ2-7, with D possibly being TRBD1 (6 bases). V was cut by 4 bases and J by 2 bases, with 22 bases left in between. CDR1 is SGHKS and CDR2 is YYEKEE in the germline V gene (reference sequence). This CDR3 is built from 17 residues. In DNA, the CDR3 is TGTGCCAGCAGCGGGGGCCGGACGTCGGAGAATACCTACGAGCAGTACTTC. This sequence encodes CASSGGRTSENTYEQYF.

This clone was observed a few times. V gene TRBV7-2 combines with J gene TRBJ2-3; 10 bases map to TRBD2. Trimming removed 3 bases from V and 6 bases from J; junction bases left unmatched: 3. The length of the CDR3 is 14 residues. Per the germline V gene, CDR1 is SGHTA and CDR2 is FQGNSA. CDR3 DNA sequence: TGTGCCAGCAGCTTGCGTAGCGGGAGGGATACGCAGTATTTT. Translating gives CASSLRSGRDTQYF.

This chain connects TRBV2 to TRBJ1-5, with TRBD1 matching over 7 bases. Germline V CDR1 and CDR2: SNHLY, FYNNEI. The CDR3 sequence is 15 residues long. J lost 6 bases, V lost 3 bases, and 8 bases had no gene match. In nucleotides, the CDR3 is TGTGCCAGCAGTGACCCCCAGGGGGGACGTCAGCCCCAGCATTTT. It is translated as CASSDPQGGRQPQHF.